Shown below are 25 T cell receptor beta chains from a single sample sequenced in a study of shared clonotypes between healthy human individuals. It was CD45RO-negative cells, positively selected for CCR7, that made up naive CD8 cells, with terminally differentiated effector memory CD45RA+ cells excluded. TCRdb's copy holds only in-frame clones and misses some; the assay was immunoSEQ multiplex PCR. The sample contains around 2.1 million clones, just over 90% of which appear only once. Sequencing was done on a sample of naive CD8+ T cells from PBMCs. Receptors originate from a man aged 18 to 29 in good health. Some clones in this sample may be carry-over from other donors' samples.

The chain links TRBV27 to TRBJ2-5, with 7 bases identical to TRBD1. J was trimmed by 4 bases and V by 2 bases; bases with no gene match: 10. The CDR3 loop spans 16 amino acids. Germline V CDR1 and CDR2: MNHEY, SMNVEV (reference sequence). The CDR3 reads CASSLRIDDRVETQYF. CDR3 DNA: TGTGCCAGCAGTTTACGTATCGACGACAGGGTAGAGACCCAGTACTTC.

This clone was detected once. The CDR3 loop is CASSEVQSGGHGYTF. CDR3 sequence (DNA): TGTGCCAGCAGTGAGGTACAATCAGGGGGACATGGCTACACCTTC. The gene calls are TRBV6-1 and TRBJ1-2, with 7 bases matching TRBD1. Trimming cost V 3 bases and J 6 bases; bases outside gene matches: 10. The CDR3 runs 15 residues. Germline CDR1 is MNHNS and CDR2 is SASEGT.

The chain has TRBV11-2 and TRBJ2-7; perhaps TRBD2 as D (6 bases). Germline V gives CDR1 SGHAT, CDR2 FQNNGV. The CDR3 length is 15 residues. Trimming removed 3 bases from V and 0 bases from J, with 12 bases in between. The CDR3 nucleotides are TGTGCCAGCAGCTTGGGCCTAGCGACCTCCTACGAGCAGTACTTC. Translating it yields CASSLGLATSYEQYF.

DNA for the CDR3: TGTGCCAGCAGTTCCCACCGGGACAGGGGGCGAGTAGGGTCCTACGAGCAGTACTTC. Encoded protein: CASSSHRDRGRVGSYEQYF. This chain joins TRBV28 and TRBJ2-7; 12 positions match TRBD1. The germline gives CDR1 MDHEN, CDR2 SYDVKM. Trimming removed 4 bases from V and 1 base from J; junction bases left unmatched: 14. This CDR3 has 19 residues.

The rearrangement links TRBV5-1 to TRBJ2-1; TRBD2 aligns across 8 bases. The trim removed 4 bases at V and 8 bases at J, leaving 23 bases unmatched. Per the germline V gene, CDR1 is SGHRS and CDR2 is YFSETQ. The CDR3 is 19 amino acids. CDR3 sequence reads: CASSTRPLLAVGGNYEQFF. The CDR3 coding sequence is TGCGCCAGCAGCACCAGACCACTACTAGCGGTGGGAGGGAACTATGAGCAGTTCTTC.

V is TRBV6-1 and J is TRBJ2-7, with a tentative D call TRBD2 (6 bases). CDR1 MNHNS and CDR2 SASEGT come from the germline V gene. Between the trimmed V and J ends, which lost 3 bases and 12 bases, there was a span of 18 bases. The CDR3 extends over 13 amino acids. The CDR3 sequence: CASSDLPRDPGYF. In nucleotides, the CDR3 is TGTGCCAGCAGTGACCTCCCGCGGGATCCTGGGTACTTC.

The CDR3, as DNA: TGTGCCGAAGTAGGACAGGGCTACACCGGGGAGCTGTTTTTT. It encodes CAEVGQGYTGELFF. The chain carries TRBV7-9 and TRBJ2-2; 8 bases fit TRBD1. V was clipped by 11 bases and J by 3 bases; unmatched bases: 8. Germline CDR1 and CDR2: SEHNR and FQNEAQ (reference sequence). The CDR3 covers 14 residues.

J is TRBJ1-2 and V is TRBV5-1; 7 nucleotides match TRBD1. V shed 7 bases, J shed 0 bases, and the junction held 9 bases outside the gene matches. The CDR3 runs 15 residues. Germline values: CDR1 SGHRS, CDR2 YFSETQ. CDR3 sequence: CASRGQESPNYGYTF. The CDR3 nucleotides are TGCGCCAGCCGTGGACAGGAGAGTCCTAACTATGGCTACACCTTC.

The chain combines TRBV28 with TRBJ2-1, with TRBD2 identical over 7 bases. V dropped 2 bases and J dropped 5; count of bases not matched to a gene: 12. The CDR3 totals 17 residues. The germline gives CDR1 MDHEN, CDR2 SYDVKM. The CDR3 loop reads CASSLRLGEGRDNEQFF. In DNA, the CDR3 is TGTGCCAGCAGTTTAAGGCTGGGGGAAGGGAGGGACAATGAGCAGTTCTTC.

This chain joins TRBV6-5 and TRBJ2-7; TRBD1 aligns across 10 bases. Germline V lookup: CDR1 MNHEY, CDR2 SVGAGI. V lost 0 bases to trimming and J lost 6 bases; unmatched junction nucleotides: 5. This CDR3 is 15 amino acids long. This chain's CDR3 is CASSYSVTGGAEQYF. DNA for the CDR3: TGTGCCAGCAGTTACTCCGTGACAGGGGGCGCCGAGCAGTACTTC.

The chain carries TRBV4-1 and TRBJ1-1, with unresolved D. The CDR3 length is 16 residues. Between the trimmed V and J ends, which lost 6 bases and 0 bases, there was a span of 17 bases. Germline V gene lookup returns CDR1 MGHRA and CDR2 YSYEKL. The CDR3 spells CASSLPKDGLNTEAFF. The CDR3 DNA follows: TGCGCCAGCAGTCTGCCAAAGGACGGCTTGAACACTGAAGCTTTCTTT.

The chain combines TRBV28 with TRBJ1-1; unclear D gene. The V end was cut by 6 bases, the J end by 11 bases, with 16 bases between. The CDR3 has 12 residues. Germline V gives CDR1 MDHEN, CDR2 SYDVKM. CDR3 amino acids: CASRRGVYGAFF. For the CDR3, the DNA is TGTGCCAGCAGGCGTGGGGTTTATGGGGCTTTCTTT.

The chain links TRBV6-5 to TRBJ1-3, with TRBD1 matching over 7 bases. The CDR3 is 16 residues long. V lost 4 bases to trimming and J lost 0 bases; unmatched junction nucleotides: 6. Germline V gives CDR1 MNHEY, CDR2 SVGAGI. CDR3: CASSSLRDSSGNTIYF. The CDR3 DNA reads as TGTGCCAGCAGTTCCCTAAGGGACAGCTCTGGAAACACCATATATTTT.

The V gene is TRBV7-3, the J gene TRBJ2-5; tentatively, D is TRBD2 (6 bases). The germline V and J ends were trimmed by 5 bases and 4 bases, with 17 bases remaining between them. The CDR3 is 15 amino acids. CDR1 and CDR2 from the germline V gene are SGHTA and FQGTGA. The CDR3 here is CASSRTGVGGETQYF. CDR3 coding DNA: TGTGCCAGCAGCCGAACGGGAGTGGGGGGAGAGACCCAGTACTTC.

The CDR3 region is CASSGRTGRADTQYF. DNA for the CDR3: TGCGCCAGCAGCGGTCGGACAGGGAGGGCGGATACGCAGTATTTT. This rearrangement joins TRBV5-1 to TRBJ2-3, with a possible D match to TRBD1 (8 bases). This CDR3 region has 15 residues. CDR1 and CDR2 (germline): SGHRS, YFSETQ. Deletions cut 4 bases from V and 6 bases from J, with 18 bases between.

This rearrangement joins TRBV29-1 to TRBJ2-5; either TRBD1 or TRBD2 may fit D (5 bases each). CDR1 and CDR2 (germline): SQVTM, ANQGSEA. V was pared by 7 bases and J by 1 base, with 13 bases between. This CDR3 spans 13 amino acids. The CDR3 here is CSAPGPLQETQYF. CDR3 sequence (DNA): TGCAGCGCCCCGGGACCACTCCAAGAGACCCAGTACTTC.

The rearrangement joins TRBV28 to TRBJ1-2; TRBD1 agrees at 10 bases. V gave up 5 bases and J gave up 8 bases; unmatched junction bases: 11. Germline-derived CDR1 and CDR2 are MDHEN and SYDVKM. This CDR3 has 15 residues. The CDR3 bases are TGTGCCAGCAGTGCTCCGGGACAGGGGATAGTCGGCTACACCTTC. Its protein product is CASSAPGQGIVGYTF.

For this clone: The same CDR3 can be traced to other DNA sequences in this sample. The V call is TRBV7-9, the J call TRBJ2-7, with 7 bases lining up with TRBD1. This CDR3 is built from 12 residues. Trimming cost V 5 bases and J 6 bases; bases outside gene matches: 4. Germline V gene lookup returns CDR1 SEHNR and CDR2 FQNEAQ (reference sequence). The chain's CDR3 is CASSATGAEQYF. The CDR3, as DNA: TGTGCCAGCAGCGCTACAGGGGCCGAGCAGTACTTC.

A remark on this clone: The sample holds other DNA sequences that translate to the same CDR3. The V call is TRBV28, the J call TRBJ2-1; 9 positions match TRBD2. The CDR3 consists of 15 residues. V lost 2 bases, J lost 2 bases, and 1 base stayed unmatched. From germline, CDR1 is MDHEN and CDR2 SYDVKM. CDR3 in DNA: TGTGCCAGCAGTTTACTAGCGGGACCCTACAATGAGCAGTTCTTC. This codes for CASSLLAGPYNEQFF. Filled out from reference TRBV28 and TRBJ2-1, the complete variable domain reads DVKVTQSSRYLVKRTGEKVFLECVQDMDHENMFWYRQDPGLGLRLIYFSYDVKMKEKGDIPEGYSVSREKKERFSLILESASTNQTSMYLCASSLLAGPYNEQFFGPGTRLTVL.

V is TRBV29-1 and J is TRBJ1-2; 8 nucleotides match TRBD1. Germline-derived CDR1 and CDR2 are SQVTM and ANQGSEA. The CDR3 extends over 14 amino acids. V trimming: 3 bases; J trimming: 8 bases; junction bases outside the gene matches: 11. The CDR3 DNA sequence: TGCAGCGTTGATAATTGGCAGGGGGCAGTCGGCTACACCTTC. Encoded protein: CSVDNWQGAVGYTF.

In nucleotides, the CDR3 is TGTGCCATCAGTGAAAGGCTGGCAGGGGGCGGTCACAATGAGCAGTTCTTC. Translation gives CAISERLAGGGHNEQFF. The J gene is TRBJ2-1, the V gene TRBV10-3, with 8 positions matching TRBD1. Germline lookup yields CDR1 ENHRY and CDR2 SYGVKD. CDR3 size: 17 residues. J gave up 5 bases and V 3 bases, and 12 bases lay outside the gene matches.

The chain combines TRBV28 with TRBJ2-7; no firm D call. This CDR3 region has 15 residues. Germline lookup yields CDR1 MDHEN and CDR2 SYDVKM. Trimming removed 6 bases from V and 1 base from J, with 16 bases in between. In DNA, the CDR3 is TGTGCCAGCAGCCCCCCCGGCAGTTCGTCCTACGAGCAGTACTTC. The encoded protein is CASSPPGSSSYEQYF.

This chain joins TRBV4-2 and TRBJ2-1, with 10 positions matching TRBD2. The CDR3 totals 15 residues. The germline CDR1 and CDR2 sequences are LGHNA and YNFKEQ. V gave up 4 bases and J gave up 7 bases; unmatched junction bases: 7. The CDR3 here is CASSPLAGAGNEQFF. The CDR3 coding sequence is TGTGCCAGCAGCCCCCTAGCGGGAGCTGGTAATGAGCAGTTCTTC.

CDR3 DNA sequence: TGCAGCGTTGTAATAGGGAGAGGCGAGCAGTACTTC. It specifies CSVVIGRGEQYF. The V call is TRBV29-1, the J call TRBJ2-7; TRBD2 is a possible D gene (5 bases). V dropped 4 bases and J dropped 6 bases, with 13 bases sitting between them. In germline, CDR1 is SQVTM, CDR2 ANQGSEA. The CDR3 runs 12 residues.

This clone was observed a single time. The rearrangement joins TRBV5-1 to TRBJ1-1; D is uncertain. The CDR3 consists of 14 residues. Germline assignment: CDR1 SGHRS and CDR2 YFSETQ. V dropped 0 bases and J dropped 4 bases, with 10 bases sitting between them. As DNA, the CDR3 is TGCGCCAGCAGCTTGGCCGTGGCAGGCACTGAAGCTTTCTTT. It yields the protein CASSLAVAGTEAFF.